The 23 T cell receptor beta chains below come from one sample, sequenced in a study of T cells in women clearing cervical HPV infection. Assay: immunoSEQ multiplex PCR; the TCRdb copy retains only in-frame clones and omits some. Its table records 30,000 or so clones. Sequencing input: blood buffy coat. The receptors shown here come from a woman between 18 and 70 years old with a cervical HPV16 infection that either progressed to CIN3+ or cleared (not recorded which).

Regarding this clone: The DNA ends 3 residues before the CDR3 does, and the rest of the CDR3 is filled in from the germline J gene. The chain recombines TRBV20-1 with TRBJ2-3, with 8 bases identical to TRBD2. V lost 6 bases and J lost 2; bases outside the gene matches: 10. The CDR3 totals 15 residues. Per germline, CDR1 DFQATT and CDR2 SNEGSKA (reference sequence). The sequenced part of the CDR3 DNA is TGCAGTGCGCCAAGTAGGACTAGCAACACAGATACG. Translated: CSAPSRTSNTDT. The whole CDR3 sequence is CSAPSRTSNTDTQYF.

In regard to this clone: The read terminates 3 residues before the CDR3 end, so the remaining end is supplied by the germline J gene. The chain is built from TRBV20-1 and TRBJ1-1, with D unresolved. Germline CDR1 DFQATT, CDR2 SNEGSKA (reference sequence). The CDR3 consists of 14 residues. V was clipped by 3 bases and J by 0 bases, with 11 bases between them. CDR3 bases read: TGCAGTGCTAGCCACAGTCTGGTGAACACTGAA. As protein: CSASHSLVNTE. Given in full, the CDR3 is CSASHSLVNTEAFF.

Comments on this clone: Sequencing ends 3 residues short of the CDR3 end; the germline J gene provides the rest. The chain links TRBV18 to TRBJ2-1; no reliable D call. Deletions cut 1 base from V and 7 bases from J, with 5 bases between. This CDR3 comprises 12 residues. Germline values: CDR1 KGHSH, CDR2 LQKENI. The CDR3 bases that were read are TGTGCCAGCTCACCACGCAGTAATGAG. Translation gives CASSPRSNE. The entire CDR3 sequence reads CASSPRSNEQFF.

Concerning this clone itself: The read is 3 residues too short to cover the CDR3 end, so that end is filled in from the germline J gene. The chain has TRBV4-1 and TRBJ1-2, with 7 nucleotides matching TRBD1. CDR1 and CDR2 (germline): MGHRA, YSYEKL. The CDR3 is made up of 17 amino acids. V gave up 1 base and J gave up 1 base; unmatched junction bases: 9. The CDR3 sequence is CASSQGEGGNFNYGYTF. The CDR3 bases that were read are TGCGCCAGCAGCCAAGGGGAAGGGGGCAACTTTAACTATGGC.

About this clone itself: The read terminates 3 residues ahead of where the CDR3 ends, so the germline J gene completes it. This chain uses TRBV10-3 with TRBJ2-5; 8 bases match TRBD2. Germline trimming cut 7 bases from V and 4 bases from J; bases unmatched to any gene: 5. Per the germline V gene, CDR1 is ENHRY and CDR2 is SYGVKD. The CDR3 has 13 amino acids. The sequenced part of the CDR3 DNA is TGTGCCATCATGGACGGGGGGGGAGAGACC. It specifies CAIMDGGGET. The entire CDR3 protein is CAIMDGGGETQYF.

Points on this clone: The read ends 3 residues early relative to the CDR3; the germline J gene fills the gap. This rearrangement joins TRBV6-1 to TRBJ2-3; D is unresolved. V lost 1 base, J lost 5 bases, and 4 bases lay in between. Germline lookup yields CDR1 MNHNS and CDR2 SASEGT. CDR3 size: 12 residues. The CDR3 bases that were read are TGTGCCAGCAGTGAAGTATTAGATACG. This translates into CASSEVLDT. From start to end, the CDR3 is CASSEVLDTQYF.

A remark on this clone: The read terminates 3 residues ahead of where the CDR3 ends, so the germline J gene completes it. The genes are TRBV12-3 or TRBV12-4 and TRBJ2-2, with 7 bases that match TRBD2. Trimming at V came to 4 bases and at J to 0 bases, leaving 2 bases not matched to a gene. The CDR3 loop spans 15 amino acids. Partial CDR3 DNA: TGTGCCAGCAGTTACGGGGGGACGAACACCGGGGAG. This translates into CASSYGGTNTGE. The CDR3 in full is CASSYGGTNTGELFF.

Concerning this clone itself: The read gets to within 3 residues of the CDR3 end, and the germline J gene fills in the rest. The V gene is TRBV5-1, the J gene TRBJ1-2; TRBD1 is a possible D gene (6 bases). The germline CDR1 and CDR2 sequences are SGHRS and YFSETQ. The CDR3 length is 16 residues. Trimming shortened V by 4 bases and J by 6 bases, and 22 bases separated the two germline ends. CDR3 protein: CASSLTRPTGSHGYTF. CDR3 bases read: TGCGCCAGCAGCCTCACCCGCCCTACAGGGTCCCATGGC. The full variable domain, with the rest looked up from reference TRBV5-1 and TRBJ1-2, is KAGVTQTPRYLIKTRGQQVTLSCSPISGHRSVSWYQQTPGQGLQFLFEYFSETQRNKGNFPGRFSGRQFSNSRSEMNVSTLELGDSALYLCASSLTRPTGSHGYTFGSGTRLTVV.

Of note for this clone: The sequenced fragment ends 3 residues before the CDR3 boundary, so the rest is inferred from the germline J gene. J is TRBJ2-5 and V is TRBV2; the D is unclear. The CDR3 loop spans 18 amino acids. Germline CDR1 reads SNHLY; CDR2 reads FYNNEI. The CDR3 bases that were read are TGTGCCAGCAGTGAATCGAGTTTAGCCAATAGTGGCGGTGTAACC. It is translated as CASSESSLANSGGVT. The CDR3 in its entirety is CASSESSLANSGGVTQYF.

As concerns this clone: The sequence runs out 3 residues before the end of the CDR3; the remainder is reconstructed from the germline J gene. The J gene is TRBJ1-2, the V gene TRBV2; tentatively, D is TRBD1 (6 bases). Looked up from germline, CDR1 is SNHLY and CDR2 is FYNNEI. This CDR3 spans 13 amino acids. The CDR3 sequence is CASSLKQGGGYTF. The part of the CDR3 DNA that was read is TGTGCCAGCAGTTTAAAACAGGGAGGCGGC.

Comment on this clone: The read terminates 3 residues before the CDR3 end, so the remaining end is supplied by the germline J gene. The J gene is TRBJ2-2, the V gene TRBV24-1; perhaps TRBD1 as D (6 bases). V was clipped by 8 bases and J by 3 bases, with 12 bases between them. The CDR3 has 14 amino acids. CDR1 and CDR2 (germline): KGHDR, SFDVKD. The DNA read from the CDR3 is TGTGCCACCAAGGGGGATCCGGACACCGGGGAG. It encodes CATKGDPDTGE. Given in full, the CDR3 is CATKGDPDTGELFF.

A remark on this clone: The CDR3 end lies 3 residues beyond the end of the read and is filled in from the germline J gene. The chain has TRBV6-1 and TRBJ2-2; D possibly corresponds to TRBD1 (6 bases). The germline V gene has CDR1 MNHNS and CDR2 SASEGT. The V end lost 4 bases, the J end lost 2 bases, and 11 bases lay between the germline ends. This CDR3 region has 15 residues. The CDR3 DNA, read in part, is TGTGCCAGCAGTGTCCCGGGACACAACACCGGGGAG. Its protein is CASSVPGHNTGE. From start to end, the CDR3 is CASSVPGHNTGELFF.

A word on this clone: From the germline J gene comes the end of the CDR3, since the read stops 3 residues before it. The genes are TRBV4-1 and TRBJ2-3; 7 bases fit TRBD2. Germline CDR1 is MGHRA and CDR2 is YSYEKL. CDR3 length: 14 amino acids. V was clipped by 1 base and J by 6 bases; unmatched bases: 4. CDR3 amino acids: CASSQVGGRDTQYF. Incomplete CDR3 DNA: TGCGCCAGCAGCCAAGTGGGGGGGAGGGATACG.

On this clone: The read terminates 3 residues ahead of where the CDR3 ends, so the germline J gene completes it. The rearrangement uses TRBV6-1 and TRBJ2-3, with D perhaps TRBD2 (6 bases). CDR3 size: 14 residues. Germline V gene data show CDR1 as MNHNS and CDR2 as SASEGT. V lost 1 base, J lost 7 bases, and 12 bases lay in between. The CDR3 loop reads CASSEGRGSNTQYF. The DNA read from the CDR3 is TGTGCCAGCAGTGAAGGGAGGGGTTCCAATACG.

Regarding this clone: The read gets to within 3 residues of the CDR3 end, and the germline J gene fills in the rest. The chain uses TRBV30 and TRBJ1-5; the D gene is possibly TRBD1 (5 bases). Trimming removed 5 bases at V and 3 bases at J, with 14 bases between. CDR3 length equals 14 residues. The germline V gene has CDR1 GTSNPN and CDR2 SVGIG (reference sequence). The CDR3 bases that were read are TGTGCCTGGTGGGGGGGAGGCACCAATCAGCCC. This gives the protein CAWWGGGTNQP. The whole CDR3 is CAWWGGGTNQPQHF. Complete variable domain (other parts from reference TRBV30 and TRBJ1-5): SQTIHQWPATLVQPVGSPLSLECTVEGTSNPNLYWYRQAAGRGLQLLFYSVGIGQISSEVPQNLSASRPQDRQFILSSKKLLLSDSGFYLCAWWGGGTNQPQHFGDGTRLSIL.

About this clone: The CDR3 extends 3 residues past the end of the read, so its final part is completed from the germline J gene. The chain uses TRBV19 and TRBJ1-4; D possibly corresponds to TRBD1 (5 bases). Germline V CDR1 and CDR2: LNHDA, SQIVND (reference sequence). The germline V and J ends were trimmed by 3 bases and 4 bases, with 6 bases remaining between them. This CDR3 is built from 13 residues. CDR3 DNA, as far as it was read: TGTGCCAGTAGTATGGGACTTAATGAAAAA. It is translated as CASSMGLNEK. The whole CDR3 reads CASSMGLNEKLFF.

As to this clone: The CDR3 end falls 3 residues outside the read, so it is completed with the germline J gene. The chain carries TRBV11-2 and TRBJ1-1, with D possibly being TRBD1 (5 bases). Trimming stripped 1 base from V and 5 bases from J, with 8 bases between. The CDR3 runs to 13 residues. Germline lookup yields CDR1 SGHAT and CDR2 FQNNGV. The CDR3 here is CASSLGKGTEAFF. The sequenced CDR3 bases are TGTGCCAGCAGCTTAGGTAAGGGGACTGAA.

Remarks on this clone: The CDR3 end lies 3 residues beyond the end of the read and is filled in from the germline J gene. The V gene is TRBV7-3, the J gene TRBJ2-2; 8 positions agree with TRBD1. This CDR3 is built from 15 residues. V was clipped by 1 base and J by 6 bases; unmatched bases: 4. CDR1 SGHTA and CDR2 FQGTGA come from the germline V gene. CDR3 residues: CASSLMDRAAGELFF. Incomplete CDR3 DNA: TGTGCCAGCAGCTTAATGGACAGGGCGGCCGGGGAG.

About this clone: The sequenced fragment ends 3 residues before the CDR3 boundary, so the rest is inferred from the germline J gene. V gene TRBV11-2 combines with J gene TRBJ1-1; the D gene is possibly TRBD1 (5 bases). Germline CDR1 reads SGHAT; CDR2 reads FQNNGV. The CDR3 contains 15 residues. V was clipped by 4 bases and J by 0 bases, with 12 bases between them. The CDR3 here is CASSSLTDMNTEAFF. CDR3 DNA (partial): TGTGCCAGCAGCTCCCTGACAGATATGAACACTGAA.

In regard to this clone: The read ends 3 residues before the CDR3 terminus; that terminus is restored from the germline J gene. This chain uses TRBV30 with TRBJ2-7; D perhaps matches TRBD1 (5 bases). Between the trimmed V and J ends, which lost 4 bases and 6 bases, there was a span of 16 bases. This CDR3 region has 13 residues. The germline V gene encodes CDR1 GTSNPN and CDR2 SVGIG (reference sequence). CDR3 in amino acids: CAWKKDLRGEQYF. The part of the CDR3 DNA that was read is TGTGCCTGGAAAAAGGACCTTAGGGGCGAG.

As to this clone: The sequenced fragment ends 3 residues before the CDR3 boundary, so the rest is inferred from the germline J gene. This chain joins TRBV7-9 and TRBJ2-1; the D is unclear. This CDR3 has 12 residues. The V and J ends lost 2 bases and 7 bases respectively, with 6 bases between them. Germline CDR1 SEHNR, CDR2 FQNEAQ (reference sequence). CDR3 DNA (partial): TGTGCCAGCAGCTTATTTTCGAATGAG. It codes for CASSLFSNE. The entire CDR3 protein reads CASSLFSNEQFF.

Worth noting for this clone: Read coverage stops 3 residues before the CDR3 terminus; the germline J gene supplies the remainder. This chain joins TRBV10-3 and TRBJ1-2; TRBD1 is a possible D gene (6 bases). The germline V gene has CDR1 ENHRY and CDR2 SYGVKD. The CDR3 contains 12 residues. The V and J ends lost 7 bases and 5 bases respectively, with 11 bases between them. The CDR3 bases that were read are TGTGCCATCACCCACGACAGGTATGGC. Its protein product is CAITHDRYG. The entire CDR3 protein is CAITHDRYGYTF.

This chain's CDR3 is CASSLDSSNNSPLHF. CDR3 bases read: TGCGCCAGCAGCTTGGATAGTAGCAATAATTCACCC. The rearrangement joins TRBV5-1 to TRBJ1-6; no reliable D call. The read is 3 residues too short to cover the CDR3 end, so that end is filled in from the germline J gene. Germline loops: CDR1 SGHRS, CDR2 YFSETQ. The CDR3 consists of 15 residues. V lost 0 bases and J lost 5, with 9 bases in between. The whole variable domain, filled in from reference TRBV5-1 and TRBJ1-6, reads KAGVTQTPRYLIKTRGQQVTLSCSPISGHRSVSWYQQTPGQGLQFLFEYFSETQRNKGNFPGRFSGRQFSNSRSEMNVSTLELGDSALYLCASSLDSSNNSPLHFGNGTRLTVT.